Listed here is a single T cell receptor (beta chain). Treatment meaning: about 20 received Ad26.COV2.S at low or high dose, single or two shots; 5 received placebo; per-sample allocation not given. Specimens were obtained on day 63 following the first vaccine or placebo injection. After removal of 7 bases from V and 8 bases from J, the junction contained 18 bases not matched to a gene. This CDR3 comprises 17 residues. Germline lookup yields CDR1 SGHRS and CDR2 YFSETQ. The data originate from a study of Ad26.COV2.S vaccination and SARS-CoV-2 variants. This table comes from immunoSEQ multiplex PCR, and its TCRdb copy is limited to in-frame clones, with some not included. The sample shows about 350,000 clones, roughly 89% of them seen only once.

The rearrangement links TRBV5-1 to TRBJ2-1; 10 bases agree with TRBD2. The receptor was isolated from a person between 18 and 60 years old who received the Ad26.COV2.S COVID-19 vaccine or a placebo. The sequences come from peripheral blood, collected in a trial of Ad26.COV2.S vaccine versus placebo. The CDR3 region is CASCRRGVAGGRDEQFF. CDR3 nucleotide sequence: TGCGCCAGCTGTAGGCGGGGGGTAGCGGGAGGTAGAGATGAGCAGTTCTTC.